The 25 T cell receptor beta chains below were found in one sample sequenced in a study of regulatory T cells in long-lasting Graves disease. Building of the TCR beta libraries involved iRepertoire HTBI primers and Arm-PCR of CDR3 regions. Each CDR3 protein is one row after TCRdb ran MiXCR on the multiplex PCR reads. The sample has 350,000 to 500,000 distinct CDR3 sequences; 12% to 15% are singletons. Stated time point: newly diagnosed GD, antithyroid drugs for less than 3 months. The TCR library used RNA extracted from PBMCs. The data were also submitted as part of a second study, on T cells in Graves' hyperthyroidism and ophthalmopathy.

Sample: peripheral blood mononuclear cells (PBMCs), taken at new diagnosis, from a patient treated with antithyroid drugs. The receptor source for this set is a woman between 50 and 59 years old with Graves disease.

The chain has TRBV27 and TRBJ2-3, with D possibly being TRBD2 (5 bases). CDR3 length: 15 amino acids. Trimming took off 7 bases at V and 5 bases at J, with 19 bases between the two ends. The germline gives CDR1 MNHEY, CDR2 SMNVEV (reference sequence). This CDR3 is CASTVSRGYGDTQYF. CDR3 DNA sequence: TGTGCCAGCACCGTTAGTCGGGGATACGGAGATACGCAGTATTTT.

This clonotype was detected many times. The chain has TRBV6-2 or TRBV6-3 and TRBJ2-5; 10 nucleotides line up with TRBD1. Trimming cost V 7 bases and J 5 bases; bases outside gene matches: 10. Germline CDR1 is MNHEY and CDR2 is SVGEGT. The CDR3 runs to 15 residues. This CDR3 is CASIPQTGGAETQYF. The CDR3 bases are TGTGCCAGCATTCCACAGACAGGGGGCGCGGAGACCCAGTACTTC.

This clonotype was recorded many times. V is TRBV5-1 and J is TRBJ2-2, with 9 bases fitting TRBD2. CDR3 length equals 16 residues. Germline CDR1 SGHRS, CDR2 YFSETQ. Unmatched junction bases numbered 3, after V lost 0 bases and J lost 3 bases. CDR3 sequence (DNA): TGCGCCAGCAGCTTGGAAGGACTAGCGCACACCGGGGAGCTGTTTTTT. It yields the protein CASSLEGLAHTGELFF.

This clonotype was counted ten times or more. The rearrangement links TRBV6-5 to TRBJ2-7; 7 bases are a match to TRBD2. Losses at the gene ends were 0 bases for V and 6 bases for J; bases not matched to a gene: 8. This CDR3 has 15 residues. CDR1 is MNHEY and CDR2 is SVGAGI in the germline V gene. The CDR3 DNA reads TGTGCCAGCAGTTACTCGCCCCGGGGGGTCCGCGAGCAGTACTTC. This gives the protein CASSYSPRGVREQYF.

This clonotype has more than one count but fewer than ten. The chain combines TRBV30 with TRBJ2-1; 11 bases map to TRBD2. CDR1 GTSNPN and CDR2 SVGIG come from the germline V gene (reference sequence). There are 15 residues in the CDR3. With 5 bases clipped from V and 8 bases from J, the junction kept 11 bases outside the gene matches. The CDR3 coding sequence is TGTGCCTGGGGTCTTCTAGCGGGAGGTTCAGATGAGCAGTTCTTC. This gives the protein CAWGLLAGGSDEQFF.

The table lists this clonotype with many counts. The V gene is TRBV11-2, the J gene TRBJ1-2; D unclear. CDR3 length: 14 residues. Germline CDR1 and CDR2: SGHAT and FQNNGV. Trimming took off 5 bases at V and 4 bases at J, with 14 bases between the two ends. The CDR3 DNA follows: TGTGCCAGCAGCGCTATTCAGGTCGCCTATGGCTACACCTTC. It translates to CASSAIQVAYGYTF.

This clonotype was seen ten or more times. CDR3 sequence: CATSSPGTGGEHYEQYF. The CDR3 bases are TGTGCCACCAGCAGTCCCGGGACAGGGGGAGAACACTACGAGCAGTACTTC. The rearrangement uses TRBV15 and TRBJ2-7, with 11 bases that match TRBD1. The germline CDR1 and CDR2 sequences are LNHNV and YYDKDF (reference sequence). The CDR3 is 17 amino acids. Trimming cost V 3 bases and J 3 bases; bases outside gene matches: 10.

This clonotype was picked up many times. This chain uses TRBV6-5 with TRBJ1-3, with 7 bases fitting TRBD1. The germline V gene encodes CDR1 MNHEY and CDR2 SVGAGI. The CDR3 is made up of 15 amino acids. V gave up 2 bases and J gave up 0 bases; unmatched junction bases: 1. The CDR3 DNA is TGTGCCAGCAGTTACGGGACAGACTCTGGAAACACCATATATTTT. Translation gives CASSYGTDSGNTIYF.

This clonotype was seen more than once but under ten times. One end of the junction is discordant with germline, which a read error may explain. The chain recombines TRBV5-1 with TRBJ1-5, with TRBD1 matching over 12 bases. The CDR3 has 16 amino acids. The V gene's germline CDR1 is SGHRS and CDR2 YFSETQ. CDR3 in DNA: TGCGCCAGCAGCTTGGACGGGACAGGGGGCTTTCAGCCCCAACATTTT. Protein: CASSLDGTGGFQPQHF.

In the case of this clonotype: One junction end disagrees with the germline gene, perhaps due to a read error. The V and J genes are TRBV20-1 and TRBJ1-2; 7 nucleotides match TRBD1. Looked up from germline, CDR1 is DFQATT and CDR2 is SNEGSKA (reference sequence). The CDR3 sequence is 13 residues long. The CDR3 loop is CNASEGQNYGYTF. The CDR3 DNA is TGCAATGCTAGTGAGGGACAGAACTATGGCTACACCTTC.

This clonotype was counted ten times or more. The chain is built from TRBV3-1 and TRBJ2-7; TRBD1 matches 8 bases. Germline assignment: CDR1 LGHDT and CDR2 YNNKEL (reference sequence). This CDR3 contains 16 residues. The junction had 6 bases not matched to a gene; V was cut back by 0 bases and J by 2 bases. The CDR3 DNA reads as TGTGCCAGCAGCCAAGATCGTGGACAGGGTACCTACGAGCAGTACTTC. Translating gives CASSQDRGQGTYEQYF.

This clonotype was seen more than once but under ten times. The V and J genes are TRBV27 and TRBJ2-1, with 12 bases lining up with TRBD2. Trimming at V came to 5 bases and at J to 3 bases, leaving 8 bases not matched to a gene. The CDR3 length is 17 residues. Per germline, CDR1 MNHEY and CDR2 SMNVEV (reference sequence). The CDR3 DNA is TGTGCCAGCAGTACCCCGAGGACTAGCGGGAACTACAATGAGCAGTTCTTC. It is translated as CASSTPRTSGNYNEQFF.

This clonotype was recorded at least ten times. V is TRBV11-2 and J is TRBJ2-1, with TRBD2 identical over 8 bases. This CDR3 is 16 amino acids long. Germline assignment: CDR1 SGHAT and CDR2 FQNNGV. V trimming: 3 bases; J trimming: 5 bases; junction bases outside the gene matches: 9. CDR3 residues: CASSFLSSGLNNEQFF. The CDR3 DNA reads TGTGCCAGCAGCTTTTTGTCTAGCGGGTTAAACAATGAGCAGTTCTTC.

This clonotype turned up a few times. The rearrangement links TRBV18 to TRBJ1-5; 7 bases fit TRBD1. After removal of 0 bases from V and 2 bases from J, the junction contained 7 bases not matched to a gene. CDR1 is KGHSH and CDR2 is LQKENI in the germline V gene. The CDR3 covers 17 residues. CDR3 nucleotides: TGTGCCAGCTCACCACCATCAGGGGGGATCCGCAATCAGCCCCAGCATTTT. This sequence encodes CASSPPSGGIRNQPQHF.

CDR3 amino acids: CASSAQGAREKLFF. CDR3 coding DNA: TGTGCCAGCAGCGCCCAGGGGGCCCGGGAAAAACTGTTTTTT. The V and J genes are TRBV7-9 and TRBJ1-4; the match to TRBD1 covers 8 bases. This CDR3 region has 14 residues. V shed 5 bases and J 8 bases; nucleotides not matched to a gene: 7. Per germline, CDR1 SEHNR and CDR2 FQNEAQ (reference sequence).

The sample holds many counts of this clonotype. This rearrangement joins TRBV11-2 to TRBJ1-4, with a weak D call TRBD1 (6 bases). The ends were cut back, 5 bases at V and 7 bases at J, with 14 bases in the middle. The CDR3 spans 14 residues. Germline lookup yields CDR1 SGHAT and CDR2 FQNNGV. CDR3: CASSQGPDSEKLFF. For the CDR3, the DNA is TGTGCCAGCAGCCAGGGGCCAGATAGTGAAAAACTGTTTTTT.

This clonotype was seen a single time. The gene calls are TRBV4-1 and TRBJ2-1; 8 bases agree with TRBD2. The CDR3 contains 17 residues. Trimming removed 3 bases from V and 8 bases from J; junction bases left unmatched: 15. Germline V gene sequence: CDR1 MGHRA, CDR2 YSYEKL. DNA of the CDR3: TGCGCCAGCAGCCATCGACGAGCGGGAGTAATTGGAGATGAGCAGTTCTTC. Protein: CASSHRRAGVIGDEQFF.

The chain joins TRBV7-6 to TRBJ2-1; D may match TRBD1 or TRBD2 (5 bases each). Trimming pared 5 bases from V and 8 bases from J, leaving 16 bases between. The CDR3 sequence is 14 residues long. Germline V gene sequence: CDR1 SGHVS, CDR2 FNYEAQ. The CDR3 protein is CASSLRDGRDEQFF. CDR3 DNA: TGTGCCAGCAGCCTCCGGGACGGGCGGGATGAGCAGTTCTTC.

In its sample, this clonotype was seen many times. The chain recombines TRBV2 with TRBJ2-7, with 7 bases lining up with TRBD1. V was clipped by 7 bases and J by 3 bases; unmatched bases: 9. Germline V lookup: CDR1 SNHLY, CDR2 FYNNEI. The CDR3 totals 14 residues. As DNA, the CDR3 is TGTGCCAGCACCCAGACAGGGATGGACTACGAGCAGTACTTC. Its protein is CASTQTGMDYEQYF.

This clonotype was detected many times. A read error may account for a junction end that differs from germline. The chain uses TRBV5-1 and TRBJ2-7, with 13 positions matching TRBD2. The CDR3 loop spans 15 amino acids. Germline CDR1 reads SGHRS; CDR2 reads YFSETQ. Written as DNA, the CDR3 is TGTGCCAGCAGCCGAGGGACTAGCGGGGCCTACGAGCAGTACTTC. Translation: CASSRGTSGAYEQYF.

With regard to this clonotype: This likely came from a read error, as a far larger clone is one base away. V and J are TRBV28 and TRBJ2-7; 13 bases fit TRBD2. The CDR3 is made up of 17 amino acids. Germline V gene lookup returns CDR1 MDHEN and CDR2 SYDVKM. Unmatched junction bases numbered 13, after V lost 4 bases and J lost 7 bases. The CDR3 nucleotides read TGTGCCAGCAGTTCCCAGACCGGGACTAGCGGGATTAATGAGCAGTACTTC. Its protein product is CASSSQTGTSGINEQYF.

This clonotype was picked up a small number of times. The chain is built from TRBV5-1 and TRBJ2-6; D is ambiguous. Looked up from germline, CDR1 is SGHRS and CDR2 is YFSETQ. This CDR3 has 16 amino acids. V was clipped by 3 bases and J by 0 bases, with 10 bases between them. The chain's CDR3 is CASSSAVFSGANVLTF. CDR3 bases: TGCGCCAGCAGCTCGGCGGTCTTCTCTGGGGCCAACGTCCTGACTTTC.

Worth noting for this clonotype: As the CDR3 is not closed by the conserved phenylalanine or tryptophan, this likely results from a read error. J is TRBJ2-4 and V is TRBV6-1; the match to TRBD1 covers 10 bases. The CDR3 spans 18 residues. After removal of 0 bases from V and 2 bases from J, the junction contained 7 bases not matched to a gene. Germline loops: CDR1 MNHNS, CDR2 SASEGT. The chain's CDR3 is CASSEADRTGGPKNIQYY. CDR3 DNA: TGTGCCAGCAGTGAAGCGGATCGGACAGGGGGTCCCAAAAACATTCAGTACTAC.

Details on this clonotype: A much larger clone is a single base away; this may be a read error. The gene calls are TRBV28 and TRBJ2-2; 7 bases are a match to TRBD2. V gave up 7 bases and J gave up 2 bases; unmatched junction bases: 7. The germline CDR1 and CDR2 sequences are MDHEN and SYDVKM. The CDR3 sequence is 15 residues long. CDR3: CASTTSVSNTGELFF. CDR3 bases: TGTGCCAGCACCACTAGCGTGAGCAACACCGGGGAGCTGTTTTTT.

This clonotype was detected ten times or more. This chain uses TRBV6-2 or TRBV6-3 with TRBJ2-7; either TRBD1 or TRBD2 may supply D (5 bases each). V was clipped by 5 bases and J by 2 bases, with 10 bases between them. CDR3 length: 13 residues. Looked up from germline, CDR1 is MNHEY and CDR2 is SVGEGT. The CDR3: CASSGDPTYEQYF. CDR3 nucleotides: TGTGCCAGCAGTGGGGACCCGACCTACGAGCAGTACTTC.